The 31 T cell receptor beta chains reported below all come from one sample, sequenced in a study of tumor and adjacent non-tumor tissue in lung cancer. A modified ARM-PCR protocol with three rounds of nested PCR amplified TCRbeta. TCRdb called the multiplex PCR reads again in MiXCR, with one record for every CDR3 protein. The sample includes about 110,000 distinct CDR3 sequences, around 80% of them seen just once. No cell sorting was done before RNA was extracted from the tissue. The source material was lung tumor tissue. The receptors were gathered from a woman in her sixties with non-small cell lung cancer.

A word on this clonotype: It is likely a read error, because the conserved phenylalanine at the end of the CDR3 is missing. The rearrangement joins TRBV20-1 to TRBJ1-5, with D possibly matching TRBD1 (6 bases). The CDR3 sequence is 16 residues long. Deletions cut 6 bases from V and 3 bases from J, with 21 bases between. Germline CDR1 is DFQATT and CDR2 is SNEGSKA (reference sequence). CDR3 DNA: TGCAGTGCCCAATCGAGGGGGGGTTCAATCAATCAGCCCCAGCATTTG. Its translation: CSAQSRGGSINQPQHL.

The sample holds many counts of this clonotype. The V and J genes are TRBV20-1 and TRBJ2-7, with TRBD2 matching over 11 bases. J lost 6 bases, V lost 6 bases, and 13 bases had no gene match. The CDR3 has 15 amino acids. Per germline, CDR1 DFQATT and CDR2 SNEGSKA (reference sequence). The CDR3 sequence: CSARPFSGGAGEQYF. The CDR3 DNA is TGCAGTGCGAGACCCTTTAGCGGGGGGGCCGGCGAGCAGTACTTC.

Concerning this clonotype itself: The CDR3 ends on some other residue instead of the conserved phenylalanine or tryptophan, so this is likely a read error. Because the CDR3's place on the DNA is in doubt, the DNA is left out and the CDR3 is given as listed by TCRdb. V gene TRBV6-2 or TRBV6-3 combines with J gene TRBJ2-2. CDR1 MNHEY and CDR2 SVGEGT come from the germline V gene. The CDR3 adds up to 15 amino acids, both ends counted. This chain's CDR3 is CASSYLARNTGELYL.

The chain is built from TRBV11-2 and TRBJ2-7; 7 nucleotides agree with TRBD1. Germline CDR1 reads SGHAT; CDR2 reads FQNNGV. The V and J ends lost 5 bases and 4 bases, in that order; junction bases with no gene match: 11. The CDR3 length is 15 residues. CDR3 amino acids: CASSPGPEQGYEQYF. DNA for the CDR3: TGTGCCAGCAGCCCCGGTCCCGAACAGGGGTACGAGCAGTACTTC.

As for this clonotype: A much larger clone differs from this one at a single base, so this may be a read error. The chain carries TRBV20-1 and TRBJ1-5; maybe TRBD1 (5 bases). CDR3 length: 14 residues. Germline V lookup: CDR1 DFQATT, CDR2 SNEGSKA (reference sequence). V dropped 5 bases and J dropped 1 base, with 12 bases sitting between them. The CDR3 DNA is TGCAGTGCTCGTATACGGGGGAGCAATCAGCCCCAGCATTTT. Translating gives CSARIRGSNQPQHF.

Concerning this clonotype: It may be a read error: a sequence one base away is much more abundant. This sequence joins TRBV4-2 and TRBJ1-4, with D possibly being TRBD1 (5 bases). Germline V lookup: CDR1 LGHNA, CDR2 YNFKEQ. The CDR3 spans 16 residues. The CDR3 DNA reads as TGTGCCAGCAACCAAACGGACGGGACCGGTATCGAAAAACTGTTTTTT. This encodes CASNQTDGTGIEKLFF.

The CDR3 is CARSRTQSYEQYF. CDR3 in DNA: TGTGCCAGGAGCCGAACCCAGTCCTACGAGCAGTACTTC. The chain recombines TRBV7-9 with TRBJ2-7; no clear D. The CDR3 contains 13 residues. Trimming pared 9 bases from V and 1 base from J, leaving 13 bases between. Germline-derived CDR1 and CDR2 are SEHNR and FQNEAQ (reference sequence).

This clonotype has just a few counts. The junction shows a germline mismatch at one end, possibly a read error. The chain uses TRBV6-6 and TRBJ2-7; 8 bases align to TRBD1. This CDR3 comprises 15 residues. CDR1 is MNHNY and CDR2 is SVGAGI in the germline V gene (reference sequence). The CDR3 loop reads CARINSRTGTYEHYF. The CDR3 region has the DNA TGTGCCAGGATCAACTCCAGGACAGGGACCTACGAGCACTACTTC.

On this clonotype itself: Possible read error: a much larger clone is one base away. J is TRBJ2-3 and V is TRBV6-2 or TRBV6-3, with a weak D call TRBD2 (7 bases). Trimming took off 2 bases at V and 5 bases at J, with 14 bases between the two ends. Germline V gene lookup returns CDR1 MNHEY and CDR2 SVGEGT. The CDR3 runs to 15 residues. CDR3 sequence: CASSYPGGRIDTQYF. The CDR3 bases are TGTGCCAGCAGTTACCCCGGGGGGCGCATAGATACGCAGTATTTT.

This clonotype occurred a few times. A much larger clone is a single base away; this may be a read error. This sequence joins TRBV6-5 and TRBJ1-2, with no clear D. Germline lookup yields CDR1 MNHEY and CDR2 SVGAGI. This CDR3 contains 12 residues. V lost 10 bases and J lost 8, with 17 bases in between. This CDR3 reads CANTSMIGGYTF. CDR3 DNA sequence: TGTGCCAACACCTCCATGATTGGGGGCTACACCTTC.

Worth noting for this clonotype: Possible read error: a much larger clone is one base away. The chain links TRBV10-3 to TRBJ1-2; 10 bases fit TRBD1. Looked up from germline, CDR1 is ENHRY and CDR2 is SYGVKD. The CDR3 is 12 amino acids. V lost 4 bases to trimming and J lost 10 bases; unmatched junction nucleotides: 3. The CDR3 reads CAISGQGAFYTF. In DNA, the CDR3 is TGTGCCATCAGTGGACAGGGGGCCTTCTACACCTTC.

The rearrangement uses TRBV4-2 and TRBJ2-2; the D gene could be TRBD1 or TRBD2 (5 bases each). Germline values: CDR1 LGHNA, CDR2 YNFKEQ. Trimming left V 3 bases short and J 4 bases short, with 15 bases between. The CDR3 runs to 16 residues. The CDR3 nucleotides read TGTGCCAGCAGCCATGTTCAGGGAGTAAGCACCGGGGAGCTGTTTTTT. Translation: CASSHVQGVSTGELFF.

The V call is TRBV6-6, the J call TRBJ2-7; 7 bases align to TRBD1. The V gene's germline CDR1 is MNHNY and CDR2 SVGAGI (reference sequence). V lost 5 bases, J lost 4 bases, and 11 bases stayed unmatched. The CDR3 covers 15 residues. DNA for the CDR3: TGTGCCAGCAGTCGCCAATCAGGGGGAGAATACGAGCAGTACTTC. Protein sequence: CASSRQSGGEYEQYF.

This clonotype has only a few counts. This may stem from a read error, because a much larger clone lies one nucleotide away. The chain carries TRBV12-3 or TRBV12-4 and TRBJ1-4, with D possibly matching TRBD1 (6 bases). With 5 bases removed from V and 8 bases from J, the gap between germline ends came to 18 bases. This CDR3 has 15 amino acids. The CDR3 DNA reads as TGTGCCAGCAGTCGGGTCGGGGGGCGAGGAGAAAAACTGTTTTTT. The encoded protein is CASSRVGGRGEKLFF.

This clonotype occurred a few times. A much larger clone lies a single base off, so this may be a read error. CDR3 bases: TGTGCCAGCAGCCCCGAGACAGAGACGAGCCAGCCCCAGCATTTT. Translation gives CASSPETETSQPQHF. This chain joins TRBV6-1 and TRBJ1-5, with D possibly TRBD1 on 5 matching bases. The CDR3 totals 15 residues. Germline CDR1 and CDR2: MNHNS and SASEGT. The germline V and J ends were trimmed by 6 bases and 7 bases, with 19 bases remaining between them.

This chain uses TRBV5-1 with TRBJ1-1; D not certain. The CDR3 is 13 residues long. Trimming left V 1 base short and J 7 bases short, with 11 bases between. Germline V CDR1 and CDR2: SGHRS, YFSETQ. The CDR3 spells CASSLTGNIEAFF. The CDR3 bases are TGCGCCAGCAGCTTGACCGGGAATATTGAAGCTTTCTTT.

The V and J genes are TRBV20-1 and TRBJ1-6; D possibly corresponds to TRBD1 (5 bases). V lost 8 bases, J lost 0 bases, and 11 bases lay in between. Germline V gene data show CDR1 as DFQATT and CDR2 as SNEGSKA (reference sequence). The CDR3 consists of 14 residues. The CDR3 sequence is CSLEGDSYNSPLHF. The CDR3 DNA reads TGCAGTTTGGAAGGGGACTCCTATAATTCACCCCTCCACTTT.

This clonotype was counted many times. The gene calls are TRBV4-3 and TRBJ2-7, with D hard to call. In germline, CDR1 is LGHNA, CDR2 YSLEER. The CDR3 runs to 15 residues. The V gene lost 1 base and the J gene lost 4 bases, with 14 bases spanning the gap. CDR3 protein: CASSQVGVGPYEQYF. Written as DNA, the CDR3 is TGCGCCAGCAGCCAAGTTGGGGTCGGCCCATACGAGCAGTACTTC.

About this clonotype itself: A read error is likely, as this CDR3 ends without the conserved phenylalanine or tryptophan. Because the CDR3's place on the DNA is in doubt, the DNA is left out and the CDR3 is given as listed by TCRdb. The chain combines TRBV4-3 with TRBJ2-1; the tabulated D call, TRBD2, remains unverified against the DNA. A total of 16 residues make up the CDR3, ends included. Germline V CDR1 and CDR2: LGHNA, YSLEER. CDR3: CASSQALGLVINEHFV.

Note on this clonotype: A much larger clone sits a single nucleotide away, making a read error possible. The CDR3 is CASSIVSLTVGEQFF. DNA of the CDR3: TGTGCCAGCAGCATAGTGTCACTGACAGTGGGTGAGCAGTTCTTC. This chain joins TRBV7-9 and TRBJ2-1; D perhaps matches TRBD1 (5 bases). Germline V lookup: CDR1 SEHNR, CDR2 FQNEAQ (reference sequence). V shed 5 bases and J shed 9 bases, with 20 bases lying between them. This CDR3 is built from 15 residues.

Worth noting for this clonotype: A single base separates this from a much larger clone, so it may be a read error. The rearrangement uses TRBV20-1 and TRBJ1-1; D call uncertain. Germline CDR1 reads DFQATT; CDR2 reads SNEGSKA (reference sequence). The CDR3 contains 13 residues. Here the CDR3 DNA reads TGCAGTGCTAGTAATCCGCTTAACACTGGAGCTTTCTTT. Translating it yields CSASNPLNTGAFF.

This clonotype has a single count. One base away lies a much larger clone, so this may be a sequencing read error. The V and J genes are TRBV5-5 and TRBJ1-6; possible D gene TRBD1, 6 bases. CDR3 length: 16 residues. Trimming pared 5 bases from V and 9 bases from J, leaving 21 bases between. Germline assignment: CDR1 SGHKS and CDR2 YYEKEE (reference sequence). The CDR3 coding sequence is TGTGCCAGCAGACCTTTCCCCCAACAGGGCGGTTCACCCCTCCACTTT. The encoded protein is CASRPFPQQGGSPLHF.

In regard to this clonotype: It may be a read error: a sequence one base away is much more abundant. The chain combines TRBV28 with TRBJ2-7; weak D call: TRBD2 (6 bases). The CDR3 runs 16 residues. Germline V gene lookup returns CDR1 MDHEN and CDR2 SYDVKM. V was trimmed by 7 bases and J by 4 bases, leaving 23 bases between them. CDR3 in DNA: TGTGCCAGCATTCCTCTCGCCGGGACTTCGACTTACGAGCAGTACTTC. Translating it yields CASIPLAGTSTYEQYF. Using reference TRBV28 and TRBJ2-7 for the parts outside the CDR3, the full variable domain is DVKVTQSSRYLVKRTGEKVFLECVQDMDHENMFWYRQDPGLGLRLIYFSYDVKMKEKGDIPEGYSVSREKKERFSLILESASTNQTSMYLCASIPLAGTSTYEQYFGPGTRLTVT.

The chain is built from TRBV28 and TRBJ2-2, with 7 bases aligning to TRBD1. Germline V gene data show CDR1 as MDHEN and CDR2 as SYDVKM. J was trimmed by 7 bases and V by 2 bases; bases with no gene match: 7. This CDR3 has 15 amino acids. CDR3 nucleotide sequence: TGTGCCAGCAGTTTACCGGGACAGAGCATCGGGGAGCTGTTTTTT. It yields the protein CASSLPGQSIGELFF.

In regard to this clonotype: Sequence at one end of the junction differs from germline and may be a read error. V gene TRBV24-1 combines with J gene TRBJ2-1; no firm D call. The CDR3 covers 16 residues. Germline V gene lookup returns CDR1 KGHDR and CDR2 SFDVKD. The CDR3 spells CATRDHRLLGGNEQFF. For the CDR3, the DNA is TGTGCTACCAGAGATCACCGGCTTTTGGGCGGCAATGAGCAGTTCTTC.

In regard to this clonotype: Just one base apart from a much larger clone, this may be a read error. The chain is built from TRBV4-2 and TRBJ1-4, with a possible D match to TRBD1 (5 bases). This CDR3 is built from 14 residues. The germline V and J ends were trimmed by 3 bases and 7 bases, with 12 bases remaining between them. CDR1 LGHNA and CDR2 YNFKEQ come from the germline V gene. This chain's CDR3 is CASSQGGRLEKLFF. DNA for the CDR3: TGTGCCAGCAGCCAGGGGGGTCGGCTTGAAAAACTGTTTTTT.

Concerning this clonotype itself: Being one base from a much bigger clone, this may be a read error. This chain joins TRBV6-5 and TRBJ1-1; D is undetermined. The germline V gene has CDR1 MNHEY and CDR2 SVGAGI. V was trimmed by 6 bases and J by 5 bases, leaving 13 bases between them. This CDR3 is built from 13 residues. The CDR3: CASSLESNTEAFF. CDR3 DNA sequence: TGTGCCAGCAGCCTTGAGTCAAATACTGAAGCTTTCTTT.

The V call is TRBV10-3, the J call TRBJ2-7; 8 bases match TRBD2. This CDR3 region has 14 residues. The germline gives CDR1 ENHRY, CDR2 SYGVKD. DNA of the CDR3: TGTGTCACAGCTAGCGGGCGCAGCTTCTACGAGCAGTACTTC. This gives the protein CVTASGRSFYEQYF.

In its sample, this clonotype was seen a few times. A much more abundant neighbour one base away suggests this may be a read error. The rearrangement joins TRBV6-5 to TRBJ1-2; maybe TRBD1 (5 bases). Trimming took off 6 bases at V and 5 bases at J, with 19 bases between the two ends. In germline, CDR1 is MNHEY, CDR2 SVGAGI. The CDR3 is 15 amino acids. The CDR3 DNA follows: TGTGCCAGCAGATACATGACGACAGCTAGTTATGGCTACACCTTC. Its translation is CASRYMTTASYGYTF.

Notes on this clonotype: Without the conserved terminal phenylalanine or tryptophan, this CDR3 likely stems from a read error. The chain is built from TRBV5-1 and TRBJ1-6; D is ambiguous. This CDR3 has 13 residues. Germline-derived CDR1 and CDR2 are SGHRS and YFSETQ. DNA for the CDR3: TGCACCAGCAGCTTGACCGAATCGTCACCCCTCCACATT. Translation gives CTSSLTESSPLHI.

Notes on this clonotype: Given a much more abundant clone one base away, this may be a read error. The chain recombines TRBV20-1 with TRBJ2-7, with D possibly being TRBD2 (6 bases). The V gene's germline CDR1 is DFQATT and CDR2 SNEGSKA (reference sequence). The CDR3 contains 19 residues. Trimming removed 0 bases at V and 4 bases at J, with 28 bases between. The CDR3 reads CSARDPQSRRAGIGYEQYF. DNA of the CDR3: TGCAGTGCTAGAGATCCGCAAAGCAGGAGGGCCGGTATTGGGTACGAGCAGTACTTC.